Each of the 5 T cell receptor beta chains below was sequenced from the same sample in a study of cytomegalovirus exposure and HLA in healthy donors. The repertoire was sequenced with immunoSEQ multiplex PCR; TCRdb's copy has only in-frame clones and lacks some. The sample yields approximately 200,000 clones, over 80% seen once. The sample was PBMCs. The receptors were gathered from a woman aged 18-29 years in good health and CMV-seronegative.

The chain uses TRBV28 and TRBJ1-1; TRBD1 matches 11 bases. This CDR3 comprises 14 residues. Trimming took 7 bases from V and 11 from J; bases not matched to a gene: 12. Germline V gene lookup returns CDR1 MDHEN and CDR2 SYDVKM. CDR3 in amino acids: CASTVPQGTGGAFF. CDR3 bases: TGTGCCAGCACCGTTCCCCAAGGGACAGGGGGGGCTTTCTTT.

The chain couples TRBV5-6 to TRBJ1-3, with a tentative D call TRBD1 (6 bases). The CDR3 is made up of 14 amino acids. The germline V gene encodes CDR1 SGHDT and CDR2 YYEEEE. V was clipped by 1 base and J by 4 bases, with 9 bases between them. In DNA form, the CDR3 reads TGTGCCAGCAGCTTGTGGACAGTGGGAAACACCATATATTTT. Encoded protein: CASSLWTVGNTIYF.

This chain uses TRBV9 with TRBJ2-7; D gene unclear. The germline V gene has CDR1 SGDLS and CDR2 YYNGEE. The CDR3 loop spans 12 amino acids. V lost 0 bases, J lost 6 bases, and 7 bases lay in between. The CDR3, as DNA: TGTGCCAGCAGCGTAGTTACGGGCGAGCAGTACTTC. It yields the protein CASSVVTGEQYF.

This rearrangement joins TRBV18 to TRBJ1-3, with TRBD1 matching 7 bases. V lost 1 base, J lost 2 bases, and 5 bases stayed unmatched. There are 16 residues in the CDR3. Germline loops: CDR1 KGHSH, CDR2 LQKENI. CDR3 sequence (DNA): TGTGCCAGCTCACCACGACAGGGAGAACCTGGAAACACCATATATTTT. This encodes CASSPRQGEPGNTIYF.

The chain joins TRBV6-5 to TRBJ2-7; the match to TRBD2 covers 9 bases. V lost 6 bases and J lost 2; bases outside the gene matches: 5. The V gene's germline CDR1 is MNHEY and CDR2 SVGAGI. The CDR3 is 14 amino acids. As DNA, the CDR3 is TGTGCCAGCAGGCTAGCGGGATTGGCCTACGAGCAGTACTTC. Amino acid sequence: CASRLAGLAYEQYF.